Shown below are 20 T cell receptor beta chains from a single sample sequenced in a study of T-cell reconstitution after alpha-beta-depleted transplantation in children. The TCRbeta library was prepared with unique molecular identifiers. TCRdb processed the PCR reads anew with MiXCR; each CDR3 protein has one entry. The sample lists 60,000 to 85,000 distinct CDR3 sequences; around 18% were seen once. The material was PBMCs, mostly from graft donor cells, obtained 360 days after TCRalphabeta/CD19-depleted stem cell transplant. All receptors derive from a male patient aged 2-10 years who had a stem cell transplant for acute lymphoblastic leukemia, so the T cells may come from the graft donor.

The DNA for the CDR3 is TGTGCCAGCAGTTACTCGGCAGTCCTCTCCTACGAGCAGTACTTC. Its protein product is CASSYSAVLSYEQYF. The chain is built from TRBV6-5 and TRBJ2-7; no definite D call. From germline, CDR1 is MNHEY and CDR2 SVGAGI. The V end lost 0 bases, the J end lost 0 bases, and 9 bases lay between the germline ends. CDR3 length: 15 amino acids.

In this sample, this clonotype turned up many times. V and J are TRBV11-2 and TRBJ1-1; 11 bases fit TRBD1. Germline values: CDR1 SGHAT, CDR2 FQNNGV. V was pared by 5 bases and J by 3 bases, with 8 bases of the junction left unmatched. This CDR3 is 16 amino acids long. The CDR3 region is CASSPGQGARDTEAFF. Here the CDR3 DNA reads TGTGCCAGCAGCCCAGGACAGGGGGCGCGAGACACTGAAGCTTTCTTT. Looking up the rest from reference TRBV11-2 and TRBJ1-1 gives the full variable domain: EAGVAQSPRYKIIEKRQSVAFWCNPISGHATLYWYQQILGQGPKLLIQFQNNGVVDDSQLPKDRFSAERLKGVDSTLKIQPAKLEDSAVYLCASSPGQGARDTEAFFGQGTRLTVV.

This clonotype has just a few counts. V and J are TRBV11-2 and TRBJ2-6; 8 nucleotides align to TRBD1. Germline CDR1 SGHAT, CDR2 FQNNGV. The CDR3 totals 18 residues. Trimming at V came to 5 bases and at J to 2 bases, leaving 11 bases not matched to a gene. The CDR3: CASSPRVQGAAGANVLTF. CDR3 DNA sequence: TGTGCCAGCAGCCCCCGAGTTCAGGGGGCAGCTGGGGCCAACGTCCTGACTTTC.

This clonotype was recorded at least ten times. This chain joins TRBV7-9 and TRBJ2-1, with D unclear. V was pared by 4 bases and J by 4 bases, with 11 bases between. This CDR3 has 14 residues. Germline V gives CDR1 SEHNR, CDR2 FQNEAQ (reference sequence). The CDR3 bases are TGTGCCAGCAGCTCTACACTGCAATACAATGAGCAGTTCTTC. Translation gives CASSSTLQYNEQFF.

With respect to this clonotype: As the CDR3 is not closed by the conserved phenylalanine or tryptophan, this likely results from a read error. This CDR3 reads CASSLPGLAEAGELFY. The CDR3 DNA reads TGTGCCAGCAGTTTACCAGGACTAGCGGAGGCCGGGGAACTGTTTTAT. The chain links TRBV12-3 or TRBV12-4 to TRBJ2-2, with 10 bases that match TRBD2. The CDR3 is 16 amino acids.

V usage is TRBV6-5 and J usage is TRBJ2-1; a weak D match, TRBD1 (6 bases). V was clipped by 5 bases and J by 10 bases, with 24 bases between them. The CDR3 covers 16 residues. Per germline, CDR1 MNHEY and CDR2 SVGAGI. The CDR3 sequence: CASSRTRGFGRGEQFF. CDR3 nucleotides: TGTGCCAGCAGTAGGACGAGGGGTTTCGGTAGGGGGGAGCAGTTCTTC.

This clonotype was picked up many times. The V and J genes are TRBV7-9 and TRBJ2-7; 8 nucleotides match TRBD1. The CDR3 is made up of 15 amino acids. Germline V CDR1 and CDR2: SEHNR, FQNEAQ (reference sequence). V was pared by 2 bases and J by 0 bases, with 3 bases of the junction left unmatched. As DNA, the CDR3 is TGTGCCAGCAGCTTATACAGGGGGTCCTCCTACGAGCAGTACTTC. This sequence encodes CASSLYRGSSYEQYF.

The chain is built from TRBV6-1 and TRBJ2-3, with 12 bases fitting TRBD2. The CDR3 is 17 residues long. With V trimmed by 6 bases and J by 2 bases, 9 bases remained unmatched. Germline V gene sequence: CDR1 MNHNS, CDR2 SASEGT. This CDR3 reads CASSRPRTSGATDTQYF. The CDR3 region has the DNA TGTGCCAGCAGCCGACCCCGGACTAGCGGGGCCACAGATACGCAGTATTTT.

This chain links TRBV12-3 or TRBV12-4 with TRBJ2-6; D could derive from TRBD1 or TRBD2 (5 bases each). There are 17 residues in the CDR3. V shed 2 bases and J shed 0 bases, with 11 bases lying between them. The CDR3 here is CASSLSGPPSGANVLTF. DNA of the CDR3: TGTGCCAGCAGTTTATCGGGGCCCCCCTCTGGGGCCAACGTCCTGACTTTC.

The chain couples TRBV5-1 to TRBJ2-1; D is uncertain. Trimming shortened V by 0 bases and J by 5 bases, and 12 bases separated the two germline ends. Germline V gene lookup returns CDR1 SGHRS and CDR2 YFSETQ. The CDR3 spans 15 residues. The CDR3 DNA follows: TGCGCCAGCAGCTTGGCCTCTTCTAGGAACAATGAGCAGTTCTTC. Translation: CASSLASSRNNEQFF. Variable domain in full (rest from reference TRBV5-1 and TRBJ2-1): KAGVTQTPRYLIKTRGQQVTLSCSPISGHRSVSWYQQTPGQGLQFLFEYFSETQRNKGNFPGRFSGRQFSNSRSEMNVSTLELGDSALYLCASSLASSRNNEQFFGPGTRLTVL.

The chain employs TRBV4-1 and TRBJ2-1, with D possibly being TRBD1 or TRBD2 (5 bases each). Germline-derived CDR1 and CDR2 are MGHRA and YSYEKL. CDR3 size: 14 residues. V lost 11 bases, J lost 1 base, and 15 bases lay in between. The CDR3 coding sequence is TGCGCCTCCAGGGAGCGGCTATCCTACAATGAGCAGTTCTTC. It specifies CASRERLSYNEQFF.

This chain links TRBV20-1 with TRBJ2-5; D gene unclear. CDR1 and CDR2 from the germline V gene are DFQATT and SNEGSKA (reference sequence). Trimming left V 0 bases short and J 5 bases short, with 13 bases between. The CDR3 spans 14 residues. The CDR3 region is CSARDKRSTETQYF. CDR3 nucleotides: TGCAGTGCTAGAGATAAAAGGTCTACGGAGACCCAGTACTTC.

This clonotype was counted between two and nine times. The chain employs TRBV4-1 and TRBJ2-5; TRBD2 might be the D (6 bases). Trimming took off 0 bases at V and 4 bases at J, with 18 bases between the two ends. The CDR3 consists of 17 residues. In germline, CDR1 is MGHRA, CDR2 YSYEKL. The CDR3 DNA reads as TGCGCCAGCAGCCAAGATTGGGGACTTTGGGGGTCAGAGACCCAGTACTTC. Translation: CASSQDWGLWGSETQYF.

This clonotype was counted a few times. One end of the junction does not line up with germline, which may come from a read error. V and J are TRBV6-1 and TRBJ1-4; possible D gene TRBD1, 5 bases. Per the germline V gene, CDR1 is MNHNS and CDR2 is SASEGT. This CDR3 comprises 16 residues. In DNA, the CDR3 is TGTGCCAGCAGTAAAGCCGGGGCGCCCAATAATGAAAAACTGTTTTTT. Amino acids: CASSKAGAPNNEKLFF.

The table lists this clonotype with many counts. The V and J genes are TRBV5-6 and TRBJ2-5, with D possibly being TRBD2 (7 bases). Trimming pared 6 bases from V and 3 bases from J, leaving 15 bases between. Per the germline V gene, CDR1 is SGHDT and CDR2 is YYEEEE. The CDR3 is 14 residues long. The CDR3 protein is CASTLIGGEETQYF. CDR3 sequence (DNA): TGTGCCAGCACTTTGATAGGGGGGGAAGAGACCCAGTACTTC.

The chain is built from TRBV5-1 and TRBJ2-7; D is ambiguous. This CDR3 has 15 residues. From germline, CDR1 is SGHRS and CDR2 YFSETQ. Trimming took off 0 bases at V and 2 bases at J, with 12 bases between the two ends. CDR3 nucleotide sequence: TGCGCCAGCAGCTTGGTATCTGGGATACCCTACGAGCAGTACTTC. This sequence encodes CASSLVSGIPYEQYF. The whole variable domain, filled in from reference TRBV5-1 and TRBJ2-7, reads KAGVTQTPRYLIKTRGQQVTLSCSPISGHRSVSWYQQTPGQGLQFLFEYFSETQRNKGNFPGRFSGRQFSNSRSEMNVSTLELGDSALYLCASSLVSGIPYEQYFGPGTRLTVT.

There are a few counts of this clonotype. This chain links TRBV12-3 or TRBV12-4 with TRBJ2-1; 12 nucleotides match TRBD2. The J segment lost 6 bases and the V segment lost 10 bases, leaving 7 bases of the junction unmatched. The CDR3 spans 14 residues. CDR3: CATTLAGGPNEQFF. The CDR3 DNA reads TGTGCCACCACACTAGCGGGAGGTCCCAATGAGCAGTTCTTC.

The J gene is TRBJ1-4, the V gene TRBV6-2 or TRBV6-3; no reliable D call. The CDR3 extends over 16 amino acids. The germline CDR1 and CDR2 sequences are MNHEY and SVGEGT. V lost 2 bases, J lost 5 bases, and 15 bases lay in between. The CDR3 sequence: CASSYALRMGNEKLFF. In DNA, the CDR3 is TGTGCCAGCAGTTACGCCTTACGGATGGGGAATGAAAAACTGTTTTTT.

The chain links TRBV24-1 to TRBJ2-3; D ambiguous. Germline V gene data show CDR1 as KGHDR and CDR2 as SFDVKD. Trimming pared 1 base from V and 2 bases from J, leaving 3 bases between. The CDR3 totals 13 residues. The CDR3: CATSDFNTDTQYF. CDR3 in DNA: TGTGCCACCAGTGATTTCAACACAGATACGCAGTATTTT.

The chain recombines TRBV5-6 with TRBJ2-3; D call uncertain. The CDR3 has 15 amino acids. V was clipped by 0 bases and J by 2 bases, with 10 bases between them. The germline gives CDR1 SGHDT, CDR2 YYEEEE. The CDR3 DNA reads as TGTGCCAGCAGCTTGGTGTCCTTACACACAGATACGCAGTATTTT. It yields the protein CASSLVSLHTDTQYF.